This T cell receptor (beta chain) was obtained from a study of shared clonotypes between healthy human individuals. Study outcomes and limitations: Researchers sampled only blood; tissue repertoires likely differ. A limitation of the genetic and exposure-history diversity represented arose from few donors.

With V trimmed by 1 base and J by 4 bases, 3 bases remained unmatched. CDR1 is SGHRS and CDR2 is YFSETQ in the germline V gene. The CDR3 sequence is 15 residues long. The assay was immunoSEQ multiplex PCR, and TCRdb's table has in-frame clones only and misses some. The sample contains about 560,000 clones, around 81% of which appear only once. Free of recent acute infections or vaccinations, the donors were healthy HIV-negative adults. In the case of this clone: What it binds is not known.

This clonotype was sampled from a middle-aged woman in good health. Some clones in this sample may be carry-over from other donors' samples. Sequenced: PBMCs. The rearrangement links TRBV5-1 to TRBJ2-2; 8 bases match TRBD1. The CDR3 is CASSLLDRGTGELFF. The CDR3 coding sequence is TGCGCCAGCAGCTTGTTAGACAGGGGCACCGGGGAGCTGTTTTTT.